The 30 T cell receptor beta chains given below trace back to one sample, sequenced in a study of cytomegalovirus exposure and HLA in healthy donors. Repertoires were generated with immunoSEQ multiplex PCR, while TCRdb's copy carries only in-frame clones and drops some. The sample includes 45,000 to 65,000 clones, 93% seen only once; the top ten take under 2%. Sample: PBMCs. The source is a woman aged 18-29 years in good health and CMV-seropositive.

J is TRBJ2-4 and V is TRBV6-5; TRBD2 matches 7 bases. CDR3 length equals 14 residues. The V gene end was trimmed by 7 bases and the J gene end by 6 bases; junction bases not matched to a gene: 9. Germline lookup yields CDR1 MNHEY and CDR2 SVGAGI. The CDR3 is CASMWGREGNIQYF. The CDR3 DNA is TGTGCCAGCATGTGGGGGAGGGAGGGAAACATTCAGTACTTC.

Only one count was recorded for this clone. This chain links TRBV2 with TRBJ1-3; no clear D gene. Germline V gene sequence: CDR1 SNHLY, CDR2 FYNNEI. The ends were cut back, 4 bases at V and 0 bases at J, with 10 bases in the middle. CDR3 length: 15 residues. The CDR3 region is CASSAIQSSGNTIYF. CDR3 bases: TGTGCCAGCAGTGCAATACAGAGCTCTGGAAACACCATATATTTT.

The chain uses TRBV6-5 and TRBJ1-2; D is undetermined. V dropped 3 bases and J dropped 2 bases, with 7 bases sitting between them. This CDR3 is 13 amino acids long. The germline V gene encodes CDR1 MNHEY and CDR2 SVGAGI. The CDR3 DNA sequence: TGTGCCAGCAGTTATACCCAGAACTATGGCTACACCTTC. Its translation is CASSYTQNYGYTF.

The CDR3 reads CASRLQGVTDTQYF. The CDR3 DNA reads TGCGCCAGCCGGTTACAGGGGGTCACAGATACGCAGTATTTT. The rearrangement uses TRBV5-1 and TRBJ2-3, with 8 nucleotides matching TRBD1. V lost 7 bases and J lost 2; bases outside the gene matches: 6. The CDR3 is 14 residues long. The V gene's germline CDR1 is SGHRS and CDR2 YFSETQ.

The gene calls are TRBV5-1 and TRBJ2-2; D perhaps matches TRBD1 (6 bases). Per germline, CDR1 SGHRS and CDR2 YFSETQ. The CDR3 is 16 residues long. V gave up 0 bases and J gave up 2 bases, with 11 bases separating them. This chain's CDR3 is CASSLEGVPNTGELFF. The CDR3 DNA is TGCGCCAGCAGCTTGGAGGGGGTCCCCAACACCGGGGAGCTGTTTTTT.

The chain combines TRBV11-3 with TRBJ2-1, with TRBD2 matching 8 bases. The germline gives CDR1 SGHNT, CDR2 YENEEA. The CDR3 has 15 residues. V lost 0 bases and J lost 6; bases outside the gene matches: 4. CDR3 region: CASSLDSGTSNEQFF. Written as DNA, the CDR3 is TGTGCCAGCAGCTTAGACTCCGGGACTAGCAATGAGCAGTTCTTC.

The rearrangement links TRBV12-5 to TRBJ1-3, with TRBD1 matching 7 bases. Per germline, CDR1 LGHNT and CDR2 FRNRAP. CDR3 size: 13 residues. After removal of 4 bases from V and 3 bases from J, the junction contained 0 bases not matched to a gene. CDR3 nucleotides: TGTGCTAGTGGTTCAGGGGGTGGAAACACCATATATTTT. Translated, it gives CASGSGGGNTIYF. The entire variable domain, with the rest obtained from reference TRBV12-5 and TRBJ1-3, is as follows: DARVTQTPRHKVTEMGQEVTMRCQPILGHNTVFWYRQTMMQGLELLAYFRNRAPLDDSGMPKDRFSAEMPDATLATLKIQPSEPRDSAVYFCASGSGGGNTIYFGEGSWLTVV.

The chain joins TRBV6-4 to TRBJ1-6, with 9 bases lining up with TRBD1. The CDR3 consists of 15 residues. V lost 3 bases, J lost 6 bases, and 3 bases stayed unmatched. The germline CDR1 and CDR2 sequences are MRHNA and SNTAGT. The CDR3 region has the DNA TGTGCCAGCAGTGAGACGGGACAGGGTAATTCACCCCTCCACTTT. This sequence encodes CASSETGQGNSPLHF.

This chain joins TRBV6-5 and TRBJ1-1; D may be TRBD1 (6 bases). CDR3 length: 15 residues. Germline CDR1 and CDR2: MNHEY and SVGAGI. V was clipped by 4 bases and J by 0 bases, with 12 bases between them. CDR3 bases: TGTGCCAGCAGTTCAGGGACATTAATGAACACTGAAGCTTTCTTT. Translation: CASSSGTLMNTEAFF.

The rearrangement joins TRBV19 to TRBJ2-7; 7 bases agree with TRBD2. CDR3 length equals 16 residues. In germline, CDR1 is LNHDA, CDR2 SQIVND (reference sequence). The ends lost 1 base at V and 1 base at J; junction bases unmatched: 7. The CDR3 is CASSIVPTGGSYEQYF. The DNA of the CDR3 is TGTGCCAGTAGTATAGTTCCCACGGGGGGATCCTACGAGCAGTACTTC.

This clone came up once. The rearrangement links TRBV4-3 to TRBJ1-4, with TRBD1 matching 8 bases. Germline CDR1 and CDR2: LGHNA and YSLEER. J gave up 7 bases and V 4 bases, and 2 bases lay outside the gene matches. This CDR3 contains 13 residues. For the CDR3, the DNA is TGCGCCAGCAGCCCCGGACAGGGTGAAAAACTGTTTTTT. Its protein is CASSPGQGEKLFF.

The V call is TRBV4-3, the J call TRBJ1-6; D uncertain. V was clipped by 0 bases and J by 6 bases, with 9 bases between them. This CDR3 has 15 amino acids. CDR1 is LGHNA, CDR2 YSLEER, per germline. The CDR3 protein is CASSQDRPGNSPLHF. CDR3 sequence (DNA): TGCGCCAGCAGCCAAGATCGCCCGGGTAATTCACCCCTCCACTTT.

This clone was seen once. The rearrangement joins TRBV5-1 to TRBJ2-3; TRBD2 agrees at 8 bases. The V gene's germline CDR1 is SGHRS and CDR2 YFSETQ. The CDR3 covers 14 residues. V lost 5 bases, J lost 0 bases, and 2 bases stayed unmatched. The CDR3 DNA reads TGCGCCAGCAGAACTAGCGGAAGCACAGATACGCAGTATTTT. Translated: CASRTSGSTDTQYF.

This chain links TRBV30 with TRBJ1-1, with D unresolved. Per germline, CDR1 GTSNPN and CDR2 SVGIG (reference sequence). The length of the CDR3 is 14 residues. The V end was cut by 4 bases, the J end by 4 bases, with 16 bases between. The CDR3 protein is CAWTIEEFSTEAFF. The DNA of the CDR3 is TGTGCCTGGACGATCGAGGAATTTAGCACTGAAGCTTTCTTT.

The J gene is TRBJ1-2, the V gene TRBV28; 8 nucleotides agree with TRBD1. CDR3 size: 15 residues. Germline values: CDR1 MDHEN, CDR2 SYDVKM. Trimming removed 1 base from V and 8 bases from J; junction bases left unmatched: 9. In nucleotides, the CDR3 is TGTGCCAGCAGTTTATCCGGGACAGGCGCTAAGGGCTACACCTTC. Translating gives CASSLSGTGAKGYTF.

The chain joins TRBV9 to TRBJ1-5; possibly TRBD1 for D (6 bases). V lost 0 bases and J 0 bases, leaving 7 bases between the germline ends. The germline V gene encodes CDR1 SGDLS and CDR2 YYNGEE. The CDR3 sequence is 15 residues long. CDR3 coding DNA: TGTGCCAGCAGCGTAGCAGGGGATAGCAATCAGCCCCAGCATTTT. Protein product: CASSVAGDSNQPQHF.

The CDR3 DNA is TGTGCCAGCAGCCAAGGACACGGCTTTTACGAGCAGTACTTC. This encodes CASSQGHGFYEQYF. This chain links TRBV14 with TRBJ2-7; D is ambiguous. The CDR3 covers 14 residues. The V gene's germline CDR1 is SGHDN and CDR2 FVKESK. With 1 base removed from V and 4 bases from J, the gap between germline ends came to 11 bases.

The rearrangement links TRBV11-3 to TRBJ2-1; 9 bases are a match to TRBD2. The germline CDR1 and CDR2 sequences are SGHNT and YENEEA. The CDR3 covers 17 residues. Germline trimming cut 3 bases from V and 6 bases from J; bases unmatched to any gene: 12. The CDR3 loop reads CASSFSRGGMIGNEQFF. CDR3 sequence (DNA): TGTGCCAGCAGCTTCTCGCGGGGGGGTATGATCGGCAATGAGCAGTTCTTC.

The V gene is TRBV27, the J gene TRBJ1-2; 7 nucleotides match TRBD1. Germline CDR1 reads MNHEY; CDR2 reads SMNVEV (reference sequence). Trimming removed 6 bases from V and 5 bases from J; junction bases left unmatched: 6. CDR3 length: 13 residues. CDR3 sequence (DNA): TGTGCCAGCAGGCTTACAGGGGCTTATGGCTACACCTTC. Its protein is CASRLTGAYGYTF.

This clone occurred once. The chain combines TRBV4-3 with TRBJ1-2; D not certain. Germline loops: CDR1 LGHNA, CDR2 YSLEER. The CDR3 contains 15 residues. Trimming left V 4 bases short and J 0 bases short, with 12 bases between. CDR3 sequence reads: CASSRGLSTNYGYTF. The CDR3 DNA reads TGCGCCAGCAGCCGTGGGCTTTCGACTAACTATGGCTACACCTTC.

The CDR3 loop is CSVFPSAGGIYNEQFF. For the CDR3, the DNA is TGCAGCGTTTTCCCTAGTGCGGGGGGAATTTACAATGAGCAGTTCTTC. The J gene is TRBJ2-1, the V gene TRBV29-1, with 8 bases that match TRBD2. Looked up from germline, CDR1 is SQVTM and CDR2 is ANQGSEA. The CDR3 totals 16 residues. After removal of 5 bases from V and 4 bases from J, the junction contained 13 bases not matched to a gene.

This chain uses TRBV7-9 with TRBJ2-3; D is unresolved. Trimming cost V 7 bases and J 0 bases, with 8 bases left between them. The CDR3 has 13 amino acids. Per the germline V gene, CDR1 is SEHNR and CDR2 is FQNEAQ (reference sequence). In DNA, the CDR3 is TGTGCCAGCAACAACCTCAGCACAGATACGCAGTATTTT. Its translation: CASNNLSTDTQYF.

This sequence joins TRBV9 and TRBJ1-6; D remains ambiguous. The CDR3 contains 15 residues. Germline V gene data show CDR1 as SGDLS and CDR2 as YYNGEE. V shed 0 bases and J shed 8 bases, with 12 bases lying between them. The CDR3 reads CASSVDDGVDSPLHF. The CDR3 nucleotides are TGTGCCAGCAGCGTAGATGACGGGGTTGATTCACCCCTCCACTTT.

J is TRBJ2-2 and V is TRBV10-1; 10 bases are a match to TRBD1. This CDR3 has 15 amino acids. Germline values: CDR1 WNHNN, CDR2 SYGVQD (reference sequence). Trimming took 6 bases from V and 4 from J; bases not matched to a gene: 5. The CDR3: CASSRDRGSTGELFF. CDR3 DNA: TGCGCCAGCAGCCGGGACAGGGGTTCCACCGGGGAGCTGTTTTTT.

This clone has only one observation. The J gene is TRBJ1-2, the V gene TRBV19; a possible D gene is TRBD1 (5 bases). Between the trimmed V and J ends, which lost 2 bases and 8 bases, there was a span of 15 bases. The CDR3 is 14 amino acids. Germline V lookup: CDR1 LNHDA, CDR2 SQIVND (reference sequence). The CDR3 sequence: CASSISAGSKGYTF. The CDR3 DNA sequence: TGTGCCAGTAGTATATCGGCAGGGTCGAAAGGCTACACCTTC.

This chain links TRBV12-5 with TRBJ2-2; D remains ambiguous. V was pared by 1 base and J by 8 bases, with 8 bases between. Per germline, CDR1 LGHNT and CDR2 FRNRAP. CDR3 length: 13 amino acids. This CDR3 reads CASGLDRLGELFF. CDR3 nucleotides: TGTGCTAGTGGTTTGGATCGGTTGGGGGAGCTGTTTTTT.

The CDR3 coding sequence is TGTGCCAGCAGCCCTATCGACAGGGACGGATTTGGAGCTTTCTTT. Translation: CASSPIDRDGFGAFF. The V gene is TRBV27, the J gene TRBJ1-1; 7 bases fit TRBD1. The CDR3 is made up of 15 amino acids. Trimming took 6 bases from V and 10 from J; bases not matched to a gene: 17. Germline V gene data show CDR1 as MNHEY and CDR2 as SMNVEV (reference sequence).

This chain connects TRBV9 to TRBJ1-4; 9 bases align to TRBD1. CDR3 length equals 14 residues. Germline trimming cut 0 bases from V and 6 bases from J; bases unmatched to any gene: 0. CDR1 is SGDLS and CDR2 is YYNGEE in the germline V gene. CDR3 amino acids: CASSVGDRDEKLFF. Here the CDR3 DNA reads TGTGCCAGCAGCGTAGGGGACAGGGATGAAAAACTGTTTTTT.

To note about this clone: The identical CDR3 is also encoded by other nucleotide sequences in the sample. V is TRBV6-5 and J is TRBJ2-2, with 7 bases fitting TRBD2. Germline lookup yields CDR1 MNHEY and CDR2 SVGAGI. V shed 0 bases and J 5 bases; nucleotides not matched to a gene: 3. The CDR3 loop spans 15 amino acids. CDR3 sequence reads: CASSYSGRGTGELFF. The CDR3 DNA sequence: TGTGCCAGCAGTTACTCTGGGCGGGGGACCGGGGAGCTGTTTTTT.

The CDR3 is CASSPNQGNTIYF. The CDR3 region has the DNA TGTGCCAGCAGCCCCAACCAGGGAAACACCATATATTTT. The genes are TRBV11-3 and TRBJ1-3; D unclear. Germline-derived CDR1 and CDR2 are SGHNT and YENEEA. The CDR3 is 13 residues long. With 5 bases removed from V and 4 bases from J, the gap between germline ends came to 9 bases.